This T cell receptor beta chain was captured by sequencing in a study of T cell repertoires in cytomegalovirus infection. Study as a whole: Recently identified HLA-C-restricted and well-studied HLA-B-restricted CMV epitopes were used. Study-wide results and limits: What dominated the ex vivo response were HLA-C-restricted CMV-specific TCR beta clonotypes. Cumulated frequencies of public TCR beta families served to identify carriers of CMV plus the relevant HLA.

TCRdb recomputed calls from the reads with MiXCR, one row per CDR3 protein. Among approximately 150,000 distinct CDR3 sequences listed, about 20% were seen once. The germline V and J ends were trimmed by 8 bases and 0 bases, with 13 bases remaining between them. CDR3 length: 14 amino acids. The germline V gene encodes CDR1 MNHEY and CDR2 SMNVEV (reference sequence). Comments on this clonotype: Its antigen is unidentified.

Material: CD8+ T cells from cultured PBMCs, obtained from culture after CMV antigen stimulation. The TCR was taken from a human donor in good health (CMV status not recorded). Some clones in this sample may be carry-over from other donors' samples. This rearrangement joins TRBV27 to TRBJ1-2; no reliable D call. The CDR3 region is CASLPRAANYGYTF. The CDR3 DNA follows: TGTGCCAGCTTGCCAAGGGCGGCTAACTATGGCTACACCTTC.